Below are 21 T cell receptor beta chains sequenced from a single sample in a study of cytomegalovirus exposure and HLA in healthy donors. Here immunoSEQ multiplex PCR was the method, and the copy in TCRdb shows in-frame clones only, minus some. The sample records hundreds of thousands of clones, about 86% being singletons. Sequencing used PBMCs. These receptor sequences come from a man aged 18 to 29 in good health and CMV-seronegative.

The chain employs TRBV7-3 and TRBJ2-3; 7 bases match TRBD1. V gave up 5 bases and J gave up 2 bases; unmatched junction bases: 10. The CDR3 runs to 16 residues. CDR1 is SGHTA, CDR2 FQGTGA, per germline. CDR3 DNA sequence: TGTGCCAGCAGCACCCGAGGGGGCGGCTCCACAGATACGCAGTATTTT. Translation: CASSTRGGGSTDTQYF.

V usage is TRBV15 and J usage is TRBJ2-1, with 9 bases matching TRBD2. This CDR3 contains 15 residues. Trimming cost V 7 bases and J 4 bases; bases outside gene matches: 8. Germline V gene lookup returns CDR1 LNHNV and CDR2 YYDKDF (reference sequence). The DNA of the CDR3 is TGTGCCACCACCGGGGATGCGGGGGGGTACAATGAGCAGTTCTTC. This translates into CATTGDAGGYNEQFF.

The CDR3 DNA reads as TGTGCCAGCAGCCCTAGCGGGGGCCCTGGGGCAGATACGCAGTATTTT. This codes for CASSPSGGPGADTQYF. V and J are TRBV7-8 and TRBJ2-3; 10 bases align to TRBD2. Germline values: CDR1 SGHVS, CDR2 FQNEAQ. Trimming at V came to 5 bases and at J to 4 bases, leaving 9 bases not matched to a gene. The CDR3 is 16 residues long. The complete variable domain, with remaining parts taken from reference TRBV7-8 and TRBJ2-3, reads GAGVSQSPRYKVAKRGQDVALRCDPISGHVSLFWYQQALGQGPEFLTYFQNEAQLDKSGLPSDRFFAERPEGSVSTLKIQRTQQEDSAVYLCASSPSGGPGADTQYFGPGTRLTVL.

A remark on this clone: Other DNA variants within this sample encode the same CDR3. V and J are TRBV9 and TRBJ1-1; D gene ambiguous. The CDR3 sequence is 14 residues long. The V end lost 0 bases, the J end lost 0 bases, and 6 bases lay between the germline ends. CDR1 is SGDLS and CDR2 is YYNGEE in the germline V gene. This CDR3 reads CASSVGAVNTEAFF. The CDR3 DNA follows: TGTGCCAGCAGCGTAGGGGCCGTGAACACTGAAGCTTTCTTT.

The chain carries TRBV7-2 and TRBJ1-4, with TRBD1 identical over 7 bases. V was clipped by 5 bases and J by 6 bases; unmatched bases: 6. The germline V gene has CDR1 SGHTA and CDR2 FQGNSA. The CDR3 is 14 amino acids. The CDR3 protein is CASSPRTGDEKLFF. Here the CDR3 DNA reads TGTGCCAGCAGCCCACGGACAGGAGATGAAAAACTGTTTTTT. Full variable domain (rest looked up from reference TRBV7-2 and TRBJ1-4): GAGVSQSPSNKVTEKGKDVELRCDPISGHTALYWYRQSLGQGLEFLIYFQGNSAPDKSGLPSDRFSAERTGGSVSTLTIQRTQQEDSAVYLCASSPRTGDEKLFFGSGTQLSVL.

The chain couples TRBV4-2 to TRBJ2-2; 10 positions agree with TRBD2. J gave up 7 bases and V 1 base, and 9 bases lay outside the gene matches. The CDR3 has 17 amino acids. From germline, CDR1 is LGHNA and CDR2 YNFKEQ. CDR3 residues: CASSQGLAGPKGGELFF. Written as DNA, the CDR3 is TGTGCCAGCAGCCAAGGACTAGCGGGCCCGAAGGGCGGGGAGCTGTTTTTT.

In nucleotides, the CDR3 is TGTGCCAGCGGAACAGGGGGACCCTACGAGCAGTACTTC. This sequence encodes CASGTGGPYEQYF. The V call is TRBV28, the J call TRBJ2-7, with 8 bases aligning to TRBD1. The CDR3 length is 13 residues. J was trimmed by 2 bases and V by 8 bases; bases with no gene match: 5. Germline CDR1 and CDR2: MDHEN and SYDVKM.

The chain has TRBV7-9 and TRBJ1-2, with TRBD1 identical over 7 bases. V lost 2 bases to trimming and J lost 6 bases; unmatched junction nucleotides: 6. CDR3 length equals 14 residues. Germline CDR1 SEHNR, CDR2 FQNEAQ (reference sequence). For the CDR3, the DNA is TGTGCCAGCAGCTTATCGACAGGGTCGGATGGCTACACCTTC. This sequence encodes CASSLSTGSDGYTF. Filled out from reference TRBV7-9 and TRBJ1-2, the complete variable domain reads DTGVSQNPRHKITKRGQNVTFRCDPISEHNRLYWYRQTLGQGPEFLTYFQNEAQLEKSRLLSDRFSAERPKGSFSTLEIQRTEQGDSAMYLCASSLSTGSDGYTFGSGTRLTVV.

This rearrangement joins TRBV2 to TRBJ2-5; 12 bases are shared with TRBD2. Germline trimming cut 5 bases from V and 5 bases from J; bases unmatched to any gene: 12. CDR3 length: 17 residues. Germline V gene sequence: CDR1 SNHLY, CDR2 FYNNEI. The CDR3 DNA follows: TGTGCCAGCAGTTGGACGACTAGCGGGGGCACTAGGGAGACCCAGTACTTC. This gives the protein CASSWTTSGGTRETQYF.

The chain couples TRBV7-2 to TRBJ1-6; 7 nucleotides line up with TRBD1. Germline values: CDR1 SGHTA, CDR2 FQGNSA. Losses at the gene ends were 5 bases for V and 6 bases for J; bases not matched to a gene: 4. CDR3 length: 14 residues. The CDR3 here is CASSIQGSNSPLHF. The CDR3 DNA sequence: TGTGCCAGCAGCATACAGGGGAGTAATTCACCCCTCCACTTT.

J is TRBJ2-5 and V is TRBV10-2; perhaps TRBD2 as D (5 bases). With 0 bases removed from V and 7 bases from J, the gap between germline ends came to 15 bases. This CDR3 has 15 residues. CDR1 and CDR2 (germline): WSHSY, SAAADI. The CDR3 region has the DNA TGCGCCAGCAGTGAGTCGATTTATTCAGGAGGGACCCAGTACTTC. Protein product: CASSESIYSGGTQYF.

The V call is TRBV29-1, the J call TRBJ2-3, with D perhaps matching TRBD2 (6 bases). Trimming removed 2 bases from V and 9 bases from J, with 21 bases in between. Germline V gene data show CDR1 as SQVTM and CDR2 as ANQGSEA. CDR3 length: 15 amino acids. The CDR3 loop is CSVETLGTPVGTQYF. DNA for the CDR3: TGCAGCGTTGAAACGCTAGGGACTCCCGTGGGGACGCAGTATTTT.

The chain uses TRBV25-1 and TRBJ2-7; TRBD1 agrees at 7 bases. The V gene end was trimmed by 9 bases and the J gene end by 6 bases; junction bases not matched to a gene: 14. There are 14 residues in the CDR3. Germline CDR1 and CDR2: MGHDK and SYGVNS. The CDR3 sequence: CASGQAAEIGEQYF. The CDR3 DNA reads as TGTGCCAGTGGACAGGCAGCTGAGATTGGCGAGCAGTACTTC.

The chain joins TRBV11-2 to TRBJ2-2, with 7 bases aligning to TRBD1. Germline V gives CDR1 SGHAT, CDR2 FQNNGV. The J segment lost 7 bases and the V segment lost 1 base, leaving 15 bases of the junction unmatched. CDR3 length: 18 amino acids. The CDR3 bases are TGTGCCAGCAGCTTAGCTGCCGGGGACAGACCGAAAGGCGGGGAGCTGTTTTTT. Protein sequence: CASSLAAGDRPKGGELFF.

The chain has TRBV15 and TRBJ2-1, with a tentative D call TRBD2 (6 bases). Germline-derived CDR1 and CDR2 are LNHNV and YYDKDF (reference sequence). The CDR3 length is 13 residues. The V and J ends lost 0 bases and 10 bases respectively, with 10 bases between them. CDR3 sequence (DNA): TGTGCCACCAGCAGAGATTGGAGGGCAGAGCAGTTCTTC. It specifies CATSRDWRAEQFF.

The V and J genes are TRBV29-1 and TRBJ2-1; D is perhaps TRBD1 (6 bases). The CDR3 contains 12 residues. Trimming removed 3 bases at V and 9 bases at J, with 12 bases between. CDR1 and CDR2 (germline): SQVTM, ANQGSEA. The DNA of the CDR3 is TGCAGCGTTGAGGGAGTGGGGGCTGAGCAGTTCTTC. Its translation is CSVEGVGAEQFF.

The CDR3 DNA reads TGTGCCAGCAGGCCAGGCGACAGGGCAGGTCAGCCCCAGCATTTT. Translating gives CASRPGDRAGQPQHF. This chain uses TRBV27 with TRBJ1-5; the match to TRBD1 covers 7 bases. Germline-derived CDR1 and CDR2 are MNHEY and SMNVEV (reference sequence). Trimming took 6 bases from V and 6 from J; bases not matched to a gene: 11. This CDR3 has 15 residues.

DNA of the CDR3: TGTGCCAGGGGGCAGGGGCATCGCGAGCAGTACTTC. This codes for CARGQGHREQYF. The genes are TRBV27 and TRBJ2-7, with D possibly matching TRBD1 (6 bases). The CDR3 runs to 12 residues. Germline CDR1 is MNHEY and CDR2 is SMNVEV (reference sequence). V dropped 9 bases and J dropped 6 bases, with 15 bases sitting between them.

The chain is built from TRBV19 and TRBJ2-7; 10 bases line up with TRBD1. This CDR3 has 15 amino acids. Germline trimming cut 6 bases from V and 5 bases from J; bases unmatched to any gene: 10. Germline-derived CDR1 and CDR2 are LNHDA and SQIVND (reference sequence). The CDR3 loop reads CASRPHSGTGDEQYF. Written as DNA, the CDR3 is TGTGCCAGTAGGCCACACTCCGGGACAGGGGACGAGCAGTACTTC.

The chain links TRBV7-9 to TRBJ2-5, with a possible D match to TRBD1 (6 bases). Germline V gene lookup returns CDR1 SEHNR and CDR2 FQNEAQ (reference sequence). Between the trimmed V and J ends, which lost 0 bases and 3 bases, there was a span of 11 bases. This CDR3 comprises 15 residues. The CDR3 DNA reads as TGTGCCAGCAGCTTAGCGTTAAAGGGGGAAGAGACCCAGTACTTC. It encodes CASSLALKGEETQYF.

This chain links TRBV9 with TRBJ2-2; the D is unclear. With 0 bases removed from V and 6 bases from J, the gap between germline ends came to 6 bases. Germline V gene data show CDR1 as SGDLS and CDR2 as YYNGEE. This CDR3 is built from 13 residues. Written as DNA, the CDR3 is TGTGCCAGCAGCGTAGGAGGTCCCGGGGAGCTGTTTTTT. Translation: CASSVGGPGELFF.